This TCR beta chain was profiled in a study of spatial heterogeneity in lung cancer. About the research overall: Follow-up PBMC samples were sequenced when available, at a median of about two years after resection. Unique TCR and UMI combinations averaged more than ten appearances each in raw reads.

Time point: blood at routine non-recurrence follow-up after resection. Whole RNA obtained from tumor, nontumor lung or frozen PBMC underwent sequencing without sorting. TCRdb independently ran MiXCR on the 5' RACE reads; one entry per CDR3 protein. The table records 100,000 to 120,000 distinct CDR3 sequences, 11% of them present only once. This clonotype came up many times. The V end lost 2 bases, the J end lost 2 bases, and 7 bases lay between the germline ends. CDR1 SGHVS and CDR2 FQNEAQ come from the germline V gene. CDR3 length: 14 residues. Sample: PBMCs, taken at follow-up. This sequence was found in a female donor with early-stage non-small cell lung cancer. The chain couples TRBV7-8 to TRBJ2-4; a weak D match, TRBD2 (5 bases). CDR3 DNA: TGTGCCAGCAGCTTAAGAGGGTCCAAAAACATTCAGTACTTC. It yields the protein CASSLRGSKNIQYF.